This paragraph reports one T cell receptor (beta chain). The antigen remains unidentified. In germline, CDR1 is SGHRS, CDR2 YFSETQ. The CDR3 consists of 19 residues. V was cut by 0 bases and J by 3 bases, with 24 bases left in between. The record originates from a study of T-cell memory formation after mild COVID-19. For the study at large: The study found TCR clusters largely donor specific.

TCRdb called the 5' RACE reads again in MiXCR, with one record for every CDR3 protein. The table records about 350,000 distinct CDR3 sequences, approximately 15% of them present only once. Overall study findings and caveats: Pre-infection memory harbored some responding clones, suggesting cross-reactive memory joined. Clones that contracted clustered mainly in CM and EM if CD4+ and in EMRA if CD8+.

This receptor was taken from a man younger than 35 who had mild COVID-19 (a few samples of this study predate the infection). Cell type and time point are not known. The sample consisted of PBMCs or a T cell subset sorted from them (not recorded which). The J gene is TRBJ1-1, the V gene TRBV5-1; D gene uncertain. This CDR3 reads CASSLGAARLDVIDTEAFF. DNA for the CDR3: TGCGCCAGCAGCTTGGGAGCTGCTAGGTTGGACGTCATTGACACTGAAGCTTTCTTT.